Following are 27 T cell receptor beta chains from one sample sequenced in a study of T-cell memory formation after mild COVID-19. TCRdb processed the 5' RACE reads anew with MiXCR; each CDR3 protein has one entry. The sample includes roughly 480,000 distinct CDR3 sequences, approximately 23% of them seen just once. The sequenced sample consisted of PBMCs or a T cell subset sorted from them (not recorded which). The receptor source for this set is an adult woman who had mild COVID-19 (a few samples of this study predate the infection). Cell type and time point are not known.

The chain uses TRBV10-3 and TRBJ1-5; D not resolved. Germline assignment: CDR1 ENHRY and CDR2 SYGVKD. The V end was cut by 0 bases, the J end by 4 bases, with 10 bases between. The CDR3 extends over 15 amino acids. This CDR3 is CAISESLMGNQPQHF. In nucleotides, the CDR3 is TGTGCCATCAGTGAGTCTTTGATGGGGAATCAGCCCCAGCATTTT.

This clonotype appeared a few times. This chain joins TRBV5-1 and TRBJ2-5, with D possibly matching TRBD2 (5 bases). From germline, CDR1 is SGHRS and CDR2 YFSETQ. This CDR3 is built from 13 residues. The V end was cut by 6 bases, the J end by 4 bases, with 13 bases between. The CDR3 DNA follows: TGCGCCAGCACTGGGGAAGGGAGAGAGACCCAGTACTTC. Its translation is CASTGEGRETQYF. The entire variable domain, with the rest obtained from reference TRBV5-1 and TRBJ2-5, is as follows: KAGVTQTPRYLIKTRGQQVTLSCSPISGHRSVSWYQQTPGQGLQFLFEYFSETQRNKGNFPGRFSGRQFSNSRSEMNVSTLELGDSALYLCASTGEGRETQYFGPGTRLLVL.

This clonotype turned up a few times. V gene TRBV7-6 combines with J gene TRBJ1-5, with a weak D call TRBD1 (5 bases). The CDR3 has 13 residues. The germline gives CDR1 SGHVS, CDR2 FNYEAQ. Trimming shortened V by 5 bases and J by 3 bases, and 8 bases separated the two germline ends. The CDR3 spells CASSQGTNQPQHF. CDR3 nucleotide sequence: TGTGCCAGCAGCCAGGGAACCAATCAGCCCCAGCATTTT.

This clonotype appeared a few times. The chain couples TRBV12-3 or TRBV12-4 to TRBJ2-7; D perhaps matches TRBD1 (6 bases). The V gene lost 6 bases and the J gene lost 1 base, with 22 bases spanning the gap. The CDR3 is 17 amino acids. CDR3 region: CASSRLGHPVGSYEQYF. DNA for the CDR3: TGTGCCAGCAGCAGATTGGGACACCCCGTAGGATCCTACGAGCAGTACTTC.

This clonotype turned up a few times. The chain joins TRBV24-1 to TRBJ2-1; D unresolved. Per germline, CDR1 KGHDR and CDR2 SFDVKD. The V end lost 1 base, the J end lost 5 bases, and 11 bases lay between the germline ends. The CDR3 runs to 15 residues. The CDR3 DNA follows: TGTGCCACCAGTGATTTATTAGTGAGTGACAATGAGCAGTTCTTC. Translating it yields CATSDLLVSDNEQFF.

DNA of the CDR3: TGCAGTGCTAGAGATCTTGCTAGCGGGAATGCTGACATTCAGTACTTC. Translating it yields CSARDLASGNADIQYF. V and J are TRBV20-1 and TRBJ2-4; 9 bases are shared with TRBD2. V gave up 0 bases and J gave up 8 bases; unmatched junction bases: 11. Germline loops: CDR1 DFQATT, CDR2 SNEGSKA (reference sequence). The CDR3 spans 16 residues.

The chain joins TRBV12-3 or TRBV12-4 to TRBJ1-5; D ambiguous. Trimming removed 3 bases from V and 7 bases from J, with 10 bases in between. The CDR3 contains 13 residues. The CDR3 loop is CASSFEKPQPQHF. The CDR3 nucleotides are TGTGCCAGCAGTTTCGAAAAACCCCAGCCCCAGCATTTT.

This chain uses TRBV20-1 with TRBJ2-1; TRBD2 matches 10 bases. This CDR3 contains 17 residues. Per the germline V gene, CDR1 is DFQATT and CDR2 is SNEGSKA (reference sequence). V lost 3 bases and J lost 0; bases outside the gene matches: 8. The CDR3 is CSASGTSVSTSYNEQFF. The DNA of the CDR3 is TGCAGTGCTAGTGGGACTAGCGTTAGTACCTCCTACAATGAGCAGTTCTTC.

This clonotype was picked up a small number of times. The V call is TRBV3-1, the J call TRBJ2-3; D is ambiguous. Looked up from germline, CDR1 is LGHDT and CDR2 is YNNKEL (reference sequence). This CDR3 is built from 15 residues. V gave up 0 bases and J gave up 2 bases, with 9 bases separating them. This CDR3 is CASSQDGFPTDTQYF. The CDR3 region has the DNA TGTGCCAGCAGCCAAGATGGATTTCCCACAGATACGCAGTATTTT.

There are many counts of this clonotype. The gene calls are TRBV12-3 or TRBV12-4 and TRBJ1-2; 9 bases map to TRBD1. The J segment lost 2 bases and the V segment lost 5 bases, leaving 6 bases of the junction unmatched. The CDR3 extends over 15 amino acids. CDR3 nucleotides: TGTGCCAGCAGTAAAACCGGGACAGGGAACTATGGCTACACCTTC. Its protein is CASSKTGTGNYGYTF.

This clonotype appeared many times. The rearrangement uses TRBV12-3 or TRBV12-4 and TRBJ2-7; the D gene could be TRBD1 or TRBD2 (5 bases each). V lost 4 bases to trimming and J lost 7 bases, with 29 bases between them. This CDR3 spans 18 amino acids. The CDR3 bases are TGTGCCAGCAGTTACCCACCGACCGGGACCGACATGTTCTGGGAGCAGTACTTC. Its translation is CASSYPPTGTDMFWEQYF.

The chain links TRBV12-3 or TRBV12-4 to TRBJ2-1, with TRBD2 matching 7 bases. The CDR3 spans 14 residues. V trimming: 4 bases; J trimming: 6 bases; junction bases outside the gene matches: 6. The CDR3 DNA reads TGTGCCAGCAGTTGGCTAGCGGCAGGCAATGAGCAGTTCTTC. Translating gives CASSWLAAGNEQFF.

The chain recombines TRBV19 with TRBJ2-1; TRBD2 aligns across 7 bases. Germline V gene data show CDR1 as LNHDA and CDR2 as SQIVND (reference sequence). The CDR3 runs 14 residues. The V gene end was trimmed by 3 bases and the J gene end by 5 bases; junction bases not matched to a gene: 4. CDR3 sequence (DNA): TGTGCCAGTAGTATTGGGGGAGGGAACAATGAGCAGTTCTTC. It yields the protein CASSIGGGNNEQFF.

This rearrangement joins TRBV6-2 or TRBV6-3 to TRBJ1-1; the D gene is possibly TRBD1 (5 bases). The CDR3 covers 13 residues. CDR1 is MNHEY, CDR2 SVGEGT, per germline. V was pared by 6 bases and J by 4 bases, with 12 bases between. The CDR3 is CASRPTGGTEAFF. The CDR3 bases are TGTGCCAGCAGACCCACGGGGGGCACTGAAGCTTTCTTT.

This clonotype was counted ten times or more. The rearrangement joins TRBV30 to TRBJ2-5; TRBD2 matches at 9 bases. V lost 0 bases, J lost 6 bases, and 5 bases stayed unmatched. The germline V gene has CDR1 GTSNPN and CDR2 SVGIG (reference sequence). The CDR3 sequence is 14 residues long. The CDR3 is CAWSVALAGQTQYF. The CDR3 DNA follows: TGTGCCTGGAGTGTAGCGCTAGCGGGACAGACCCAGTACTTC.

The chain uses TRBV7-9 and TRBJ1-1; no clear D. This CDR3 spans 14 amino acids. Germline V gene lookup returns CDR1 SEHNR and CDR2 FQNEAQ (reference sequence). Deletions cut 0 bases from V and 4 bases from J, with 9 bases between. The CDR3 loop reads CASSLASWGTEAFF. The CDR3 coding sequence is TGTGCCAGCAGCTTAGCGAGTTGGGGCACTGAAGCTTTCTTT. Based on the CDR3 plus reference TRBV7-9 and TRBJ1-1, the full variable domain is DTGVSQNPRHKITKRGQNVTFRCDPISEHNRLYWYRQTLGQGPEFLTYFQNEAQLEKSRLLSDRFSAERPKGSFSTLEIQRTEQGDSAMYLCASSLASWGTEAFFGQGTRLTVV.

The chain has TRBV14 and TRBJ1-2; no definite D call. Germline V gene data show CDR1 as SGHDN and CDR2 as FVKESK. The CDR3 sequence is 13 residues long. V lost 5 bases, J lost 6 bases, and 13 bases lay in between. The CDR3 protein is CASSARPGDGYTF. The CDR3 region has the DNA TGTGCCAGCAGCGCTCGACCCGGAGATGGCTACACCTTC.

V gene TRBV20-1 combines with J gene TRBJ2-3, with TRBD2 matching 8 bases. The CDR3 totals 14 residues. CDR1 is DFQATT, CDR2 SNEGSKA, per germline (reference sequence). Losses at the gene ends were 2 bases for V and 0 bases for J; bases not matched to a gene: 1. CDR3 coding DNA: TGCAGTGCTAGAAAGCGGGGGAGCACAGATACGCAGTATTTT. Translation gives CSARKRGSTDTQYF.

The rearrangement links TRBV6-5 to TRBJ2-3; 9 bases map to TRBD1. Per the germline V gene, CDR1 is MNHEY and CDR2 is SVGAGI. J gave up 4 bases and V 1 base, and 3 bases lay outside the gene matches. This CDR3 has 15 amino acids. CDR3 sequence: CASSYLGTGSDTQYF. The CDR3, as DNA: TGTGCCAGCAGTTACTTAGGGACAGGGTCAGATACGCAGTATTTT.

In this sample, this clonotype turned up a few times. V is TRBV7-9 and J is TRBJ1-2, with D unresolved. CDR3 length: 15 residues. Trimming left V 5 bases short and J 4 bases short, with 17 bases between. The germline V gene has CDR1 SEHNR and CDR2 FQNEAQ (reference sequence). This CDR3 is CASSPSIETIYGYTF. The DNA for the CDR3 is TGTGCCAGCAGCCCCTCGATCGAGACAATCTATGGCTACACCTTC. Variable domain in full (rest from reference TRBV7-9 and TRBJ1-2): DTGVSQNPRHKITKRGQNVTFRCDPISEHNRLYWYRQTLGQGPEFLTYFQNEAQLEKSRLLSDRFSAERPKGSFSTLEIQRTEQGDSAMYLCASSPSIETIYGYTFGSGTRLTVV.

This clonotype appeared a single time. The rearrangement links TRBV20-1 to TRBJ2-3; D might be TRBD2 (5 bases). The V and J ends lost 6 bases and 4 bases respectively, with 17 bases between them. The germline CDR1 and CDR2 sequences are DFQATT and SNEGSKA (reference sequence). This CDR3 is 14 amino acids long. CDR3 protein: CSAVSGDLPDTQYF. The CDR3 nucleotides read TGCAGTGCCGTAAGCGGCGATCTCCCAGATACGCAGTATTTT.

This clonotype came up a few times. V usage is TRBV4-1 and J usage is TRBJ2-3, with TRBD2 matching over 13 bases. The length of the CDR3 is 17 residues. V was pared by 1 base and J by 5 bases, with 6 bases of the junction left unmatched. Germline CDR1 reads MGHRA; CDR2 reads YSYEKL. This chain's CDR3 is CASSQAATSGGLDTQYF. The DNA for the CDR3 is TGCGCCAGCAGCCAAGCGGCGACTAGCGGGGGGCTAGATACGCAGTATTTT.

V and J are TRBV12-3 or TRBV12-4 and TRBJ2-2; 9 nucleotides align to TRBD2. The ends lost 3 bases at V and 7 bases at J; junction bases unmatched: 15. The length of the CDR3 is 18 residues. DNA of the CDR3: TGTGCCAGCAGTTTCGGCTTAGCGGGGGCCCTGGGGGTCGGGGAGCTGTTTTTT. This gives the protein CASSFGLAGALGVGELFF.

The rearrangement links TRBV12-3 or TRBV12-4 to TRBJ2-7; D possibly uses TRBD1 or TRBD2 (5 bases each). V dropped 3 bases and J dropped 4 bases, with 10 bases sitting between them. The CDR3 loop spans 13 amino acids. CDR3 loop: CASSFSGTYEQYF. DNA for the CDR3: TGTGCCAGCAGTTTTTCGGGGACGTACGAGCAGTACTTC.

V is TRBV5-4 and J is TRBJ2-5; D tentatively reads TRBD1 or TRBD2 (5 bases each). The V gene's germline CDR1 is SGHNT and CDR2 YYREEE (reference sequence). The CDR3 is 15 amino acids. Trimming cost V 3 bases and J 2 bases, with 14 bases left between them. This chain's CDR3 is CASSSSPGPQETQYF. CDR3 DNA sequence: TGTGCCAGCAGCTCCTCCCCGGGGCCACAAGAGACCCAGTACTTC.

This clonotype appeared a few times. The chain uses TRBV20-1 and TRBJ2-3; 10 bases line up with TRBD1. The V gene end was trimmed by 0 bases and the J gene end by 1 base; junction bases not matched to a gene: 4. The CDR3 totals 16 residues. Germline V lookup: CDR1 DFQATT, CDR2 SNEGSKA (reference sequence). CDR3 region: CSARDPGTGGTDTQYF. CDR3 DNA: TGCAGTGCTAGAGATCCCGGGACAGGGGGCACAGATACGCAGTATTTT.

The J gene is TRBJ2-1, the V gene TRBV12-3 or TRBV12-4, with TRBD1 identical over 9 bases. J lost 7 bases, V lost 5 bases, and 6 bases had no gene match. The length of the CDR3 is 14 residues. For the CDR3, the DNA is TGTGCCAGCAGTCGCTTGACAGGGGGAAATGAGCAGTTCTTC. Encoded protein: CASSRLTGGNEQFF.